This T cell receptor beta chain was sequenced for a study of cytomegalovirus exposure and HLA in healthy donors. Findings of the study overall: A later analysis reportedly found that, within productive TCRs, an Asian-associated ancestry cluster had fewer N-insertions than the mean observed across the approximately 690 donors. A highly shared variant cluster was judged a likely technical artifact.

The primer mix had 60 Vbeta and 13 Jbeta primers. Method: immunoSEQ multiplex PCR; TCRdb's copy keeps in-frame clones and lacks some. Among some 90,000 clones listed, 69% were seen once. CDR1 and CDR2 from the germline V gene are SGDLS and YYNGEE. Between the trimmed V and J ends, which lost 4 bases and 9 bases, there was a span of 17 bases. The CDR3 loop spans 14 amino acids. This clone was counted a few times. Antigen unknown. What was sequenced was PBMCs. The rearrangement uses TRBV9 and TRBJ2-1; D possibly corresponds to TRBD2 (7 bases). The sequence was collected from a man aged 45-65 years in good health and CMV-seronegative. In nucleotides, the CDR3 is TGTGCCAGCAGCCCACTAGGGGGGGGTGGTGAGCAGTTCTTC. Translation: CASSPLGGGGEQFF.